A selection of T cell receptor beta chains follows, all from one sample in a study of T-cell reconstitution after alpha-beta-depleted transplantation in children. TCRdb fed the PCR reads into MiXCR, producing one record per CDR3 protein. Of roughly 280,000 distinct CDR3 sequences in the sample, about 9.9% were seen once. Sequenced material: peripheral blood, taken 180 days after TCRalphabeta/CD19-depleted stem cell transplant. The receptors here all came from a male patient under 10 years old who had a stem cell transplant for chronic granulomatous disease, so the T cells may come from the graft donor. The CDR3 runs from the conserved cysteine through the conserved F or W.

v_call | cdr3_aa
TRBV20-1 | CSARGGPKASGPSYEQYF
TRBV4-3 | CASSQDSYGGSSYEQYF
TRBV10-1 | CAPPGSGREQYF
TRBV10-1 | CASSEQGLETQYF
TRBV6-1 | CASRDWGGPTYEQYF
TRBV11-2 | CVSSLVPGGSYNEQFF
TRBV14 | CASSQESHWRGGNEQFF
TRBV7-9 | CASSSRDQETQYF
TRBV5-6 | CASSFPGLAGSAGELFF
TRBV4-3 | CASSLVAANYGYTF
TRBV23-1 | CASTPQGDTGELFF
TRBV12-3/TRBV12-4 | CASSGGGAQTQNF
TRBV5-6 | CASSLGRTGASSYEQYF
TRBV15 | CATSREISTHTGELFF
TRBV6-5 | CASSYTVPGPGARTDTQYF
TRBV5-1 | CASSLSQGRDSPLHF
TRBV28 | CASSSPGGQVSYEQYF
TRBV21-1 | CASSKSRGSDNSPLHF
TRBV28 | CASSLVGHSGANVLTF
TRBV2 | CASRGGTGANVLTF
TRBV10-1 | CASSDADSPYEQYF
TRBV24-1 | CATSDDRDYNTGELFF
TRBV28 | CATNWSPNTDTQYF
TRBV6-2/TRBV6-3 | CASSYINTEAFF